This record concerns one T cell receptor beta chain sequence. No antigen is known for it. TCRdb reprocessed the 5' RACE reads with MiXCR, giving one entry per CDR3 protein. Found here are approximately 260,000 distinct CDR3 sequences, around 16% of them singletons; the top ten hold about a fifth. The sample belongs to a study of T-cell memory formation after mild COVID-19. Study-level background: Among the donors, TCR clusters were largely specific to each donor.

Study-level findings and limits: Unconfirmed was the SARS-CoV-2 specificity of second-wave clones that peaked on day 37. Some responding clones appeared in pre-infection memory, suggesting cross-reactive memory joined.

This CDR3 is 13 amino acids long. Looked up from germline, CDR1 is MDHEN and CDR2 is SYDVKM. The V and J ends lost 3 bases and 7 bases respectively, with 10 bases between them. The chain is built from TRBV28 and TRBJ1-5, with D hard to call. The clonotype originates from a man between 18 and 35 years old who had mild COVID-19 (a few samples of this study predate the infection). Cell type and time point are not known. Sequencing was performed on PBMCs or a T cell subset sorted from them (not recorded which). Here the CDR3 reads CASSFSAAQPQHF. The CDR3 DNA is TGTGCCAGCAGTTTTTCGGCAGCCCAGCCCCAGCATTTT.